Below, 14 T cell receptor beta chains from the same sample are listed, as sequenced in a study of Graves' ophthalmopathy and Graves' hyperthyroidism. TCR beta CDR3 amplification used RNA transcripts. HTBI-primed RT-PCR formed the first round, and a multiplex PCR formed the second. TCRdb passed the multiplex PCR reads through MiXCR, listing each CDR3 protein once. The table lists roughly 1.1 million distinct CDR3 sequences, 36% of them singletons. Sequenced sample: peripheral blood or thyroid tissue (not recorded which). The source of these receptors is an adult man with Graves' hyperthyroidism.

The V and J genes are TRBV11-2 and TRBJ2-5; maybe TRBD1 (6 bases). V was clipped by 5 bases and J by 4 bases, with 29 bases between them. This CDR3 comprises 19 residues. Germline V CDR1 and CDR2: SGHAT, FQNNGV. The CDR3: CASSRAGAGQGFGGETQYF. CDR3 coding DNA: TGTGCCAGCAGCCGAGCCGGGGCGGGCCAGGGGTTTGGAGGAGAGACCCAGTACTTC.

This clonotype was seen at least ten times. The rearrangement links TRBV2 to TRBJ2-7; 7 nucleotides agree with TRBD1. Per the germline V gene, CDR1 is SNHLY and CDR2 is FYNNEI. Trimming took 9 bases from V and 7 from J; bases not matched to a gene: 9. The CDR3 spans 12 residues. CDR3 region: CASDRASGEQYF. The CDR3 DNA reads as TGTGCCAGTGACAGGGCCTCTGGGGAGCAGTACTTC.

The table lists this clonotype with many counts. This CDR3 reads CASTPGGGNEQYF. Here the CDR3 DNA reads TGTGCCAGCACCCCCGGCGGAGGGAACGAGCAGTACTTC. The gene calls are TRBV2 and TRBJ2-7; tentative D call: TRBD2 (6 bases). The V gene's germline CDR1 is SNHLY and CDR2 FYNNEI. CDR3 length: 13 amino acids. Trimming shortened V by 7 bases and J by 5 bases, and 15 bases separated the two germline ends.

The CDR3, as DNA: TGTGCCAGCAGCGCCGAACTAGCGGGAGGGAACACCGGGGAGCTGTTTTTT. This translates into CASSAELAGGNTGELFF. This sequence joins TRBV7-3 and TRBJ2-2, with 12 bases identical to TRBD2. The J segment lost 1 base and the V segment lost 5 bases, leaving 5 bases of the junction unmatched. CDR3 length: 17 amino acids. In germline, CDR1 is SGHTA, CDR2 FQGTGA.

The CDR3 region has the DNA TGTGCCAGCAGCTTAGCCTATTCTCAAAGGACCGGGGAGCTGTTTTTT. It yields the protein CASSLAYSQRTGELFF. This chain joins TRBV11-2 and TRBJ2-2, with D uncertain. CDR1 and CDR2 (germline): SGHAT, FQNNGV. V was shortened by 1 base and J by 5 bases, with 14 bases between the two germline ends. The length of the CDR3 is 16 residues.

This clonotype occurred many times. The chain couples TRBV11-2 to TRBJ1-2; no clear D. Trimming pared 5 bases from V and 3 bases from J, leaving 16 bases between. Germline values: CDR1 SGHAT, CDR2 FQNNGV. This CDR3 comprises 15 residues. CDR3 nucleotides: TGTGCCAGCAGCCGCGCGCATACTAGAGACTATGGCTACACCTTC. It codes for CASSRAHTRDYGYTF.

Remarks on this clonotype: Mismatch with germline at one junction end may stem from a read error. The gene calls are TRBV7-2 and TRBJ2-2, with D possibly being TRBD2 (6 bases). The CDR3 runs 13 residues. Germline assignment: CDR1 SGHTA and CDR2 FQGNSA. The DNA of the CDR3 is TGTGCCAGCAGCCCCCCCAGGGTGGGGGGGCTGTTTTTT. Its translation is CASSPPRVGGLFF.

A note on this clonotype: Just one base apart from a much larger clone, this may be a read error. The chain joins TRBV10-3 to TRBJ1-1, with TRBD1 matching over 9 bases. This CDR3 has 13 residues. With V trimmed by 4 bases and J by 5 bases, 2 bases remained unmatched. In germline, CDR1 is ENHRY, CDR2 SYGVKD. The CDR3 DNA is TGTGCCATCAGTGCCGGGACAGGGACTGAAGCTTTCTTT. Protein sequence: CAISAGTGTEAFF.

This clonotype was recorded at least ten times. This rearrangement joins TRBV7-8 to TRBJ2-5; TRBD1 aligns across 12 bases. Germline loops: CDR1 SGHVS, CDR2 FQNEAQ. The CDR3 loop spans 15 amino acids. V dropped 5 bases and J dropped 7; count of bases not matched to a gene: 8. CDR3 residues: CASSPGTGGRVTQYF. CDR3 nucleotide sequence: TGTGCCAGCAGCCCCGGGACAGGGGGCAGGGTGACCCAGTACTTC. Using reference TRBV7-8 and TRBJ2-5 for the parts outside the CDR3, the full variable domain is GAGVSQSPRYKVAKRGQDVALRCDPISGHVSLFWYQQALGQGPEFLTYFQNEAQLDKSGLPSDRFFAERPEGSVSTLKIQRTQQEDSAVYLCASSPGTGGRVTQYFGPGTRLLVL.

Notes on this clonotype: This CDR3 is missing its conserved last phenylalanine or tryptophan, likely due to a read error. V usage is TRBV11-2 and J usage is TRBJ1-3; 7 positions agree with TRBD1. From germline, CDR1 is SGHAT and CDR2 FQNNGV. Unmatched junction bases numbered 7, after V lost 5 bases and J lost 6 bases. The CDR3 is 14 amino acids. This chain's CDR3 is CASSHRQGANTIYL. CDR3 bases: TGTGCCAGCAGCCACAGACAGGGAGCAAACACCATATATCTT.

In this sample, this clonotype turned up many times. This sequence joins TRBV10-3 and TRBJ1-2; D gene unclear. Germline V CDR1 and CDR2: ENHRY, SYGVKD. V was clipped by 4 bases and J by 3 bases, with 12 bases between them. This CDR3 is built from 14 residues. CDR3: CAISGVTEHYGYTF. CDR3 DNA: TGTGCCATCAGTGGAGTCACGGAACACTATGGCTACACCTTC.

The chain carries TRBV19 and TRBJ2-7, with 8 positions matching TRBD1. CDR3 length: 15 amino acids. Germline trimming cut 6 bases from V and 0 bases from J; bases unmatched to any gene: 7. The germline CDR1 and CDR2 sequences are LNHDA and SQIVND (reference sequence). The CDR3 is CASSRTGLSSYEQYF. The CDR3 DNA is TGTGCCAGTAGCCGGACAGGGCTCTCCTCCTACGAGCAGTACTTC.

This clonotype appeared many times. The chain links TRBV2 to TRBJ2-7; no reliable D call. CDR1 and CDR2 from the germline V gene are SNHLY and FYNNEI. This CDR3 spans 14 amino acids. Trimming took 1 base from V and 3 from J, leaving 10 bases between them. This CDR3 is CASSEGAIVYEQYF. The CDR3 DNA reads TGTGCCAGCAGTGAAGGAGCCATCGTCTACGAGCAGTACTTC.

V usage is TRBV15 and J usage is TRBJ1-1; 8 bases line up with TRBD1. CDR1 LNHNV and CDR2 YYDKDF come from the germline V gene (reference sequence). This CDR3 comprises 16 residues. The junction had 13 bases not matched to a gene; V was cut back by 3 bases and J by 7 bases. CDR3 nucleotides: TGTGCCACCAGCAGGGAAAGGACAGGGATAAGAGGTGAAGCTTTCTTT. Protein: CATSRERTGIRGEAFF. Together with reference TRBV15 and TRBJ1-1, the CDR3 gives the full variable domain: DAMVIQNPRYQVTQFGKPVTLSCSQTLNHNVMYWYQQKSSQAPKLLFHYYDKDFNNEADTPDNFQSRRPNTSFCFLDIRSPGLGDTAMYLCATSRERTGIRGEAFFGQGTRLTVV.